This T cell receptor beta chain was identified in a study of blood T cells in healthy people across ages. Germline V lookup: CDR1 SGHNT, CDR2 YYREEE (reference sequence). V lost 3 bases and J lost 1; bases outside the gene matches: 5. CDR3 length equals 15 residues. This clonotype was seen only a few times. The authors extracted at least 6 micrograms of total RNA per sample. A J-beta primer mix and a sample-barcoded 5' primer were used in a second PCR of roughly 6 to 12 cycles. Each cDNA molecule was tagged by a template-switch adaptor that had 12 random nucleotides. From the 5' RACE reads, TCRdb called clonotypes with MiXCR, one entry per CDR3 protein. The sample includes fewer than 950,000 distinct CDR3 sequences, roughly 34% of them seen just once.

This sequence was found in a man younger than 35 in good health. J is TRBJ2-5 and V is TRBV5-4; 8 bases are a match to TRBD1. Sequencing input: blood. In DNA, the CDR3 is TGTGCCAGCAGCTCCAGGGGGCTGGGCCAAGAGACCCAGTACTTC. This translates into CASSSRGLGQETQYF.